Presented here are 25 T cell receptor beta chains from one specimen sequenced in a study of T cells in Graves' hyperthyroidism and ophthalmopathy. Amplification of TCR beta CDR3 regions used RNA as the template. In the first-round RT-PCR of the TCR CDR3, the HTBI primer set was used. MiXCR, applied by TCRdb to the multiplex PCR reads, yields one record per CDR3 protein. The sample yields 200,000 to 250,000 distinct CDR3 sequences, roughly 15% seen once. Sequencing was done on a sample of blood. The source of these receptors is a woman aged 18-35 years with Graves' ophthalmopathy.

In its sample, this clonotype was seen many times. The chain couples TRBV20-1 to TRBJ1-6; no reliable D call. The CDR3 sequence is 16 residues long. The germline V and J ends were trimmed by 2 bases and 8 bases, with 19 bases remaining between them. Germline V gives CDR1 DFQATT, CDR2 SNEGSKA (reference sequence). The CDR3 nucleotides are TGCAGTGCTAGATTGGGCGGAACAGTCTTCGATTCACCCCTCCACTTT. It translates to CSARLGGTVFDSPLHF.

In this sample, this clonotype turned up many times. V is TRBV2 and J is TRBJ2-3; D perhaps matches TRBD2 (6 bases). CDR3 size: 15 residues. The germline V and J ends were trimmed by 2 bases and 2 bases, with 11 bases remaining between them. Looked up from germline, CDR1 is SNHLY and CDR2 is FYNNEI. The CDR3 here is CASSEHRGYTDTQYF. The CDR3 nucleotides read TGTGCCAGCAGTGAACATCGGGGGTACACAGATACGCAGTATTTT.

There are many counts of this clonotype. The CDR3 sequence: CASSRLPGTGNIYEQYF. DNA for the CDR3: TGTGCCAGCTCACGTCTTCCCGGGACAGGGAATATCTACGAGCAGTACTTC. V gene TRBV18 combines with J gene TRBJ2-7; 9 bases are shared with TRBD1. With V trimmed by 4 bases and J by 3 bases, 13 bases remained unmatched. The CDR3 has 17 amino acids. The germline V gene has CDR1 KGHSH and CDR2 LQKENI. Supplemented by reference TRBV18 and TRBJ2-7, the full variable domain reads NAGVMQNPRHLVRRRGQEARLRCSPMKGHSHVYWYRQLPEEGLKFMVYLQKENIIDESGMPKERFSAEFPKEGPSILRIQQVVRGDSAAYFCASSRLPGTGNIYEQYFGPGTRLTVT.

This clonotype was counted many times. The chain couples TRBV13 to TRBJ2-7; the match to TRBD1 covers 9 bases. V trimming: 5 bases; J trimming: 2 bases; junction bases outside the gene matches: 7. Germline V gene sequence: CDR1 PRHDT, CDR2 FYEKMQ (reference sequence). The CDR3 is 15 residues long. CDR3 coding DNA: TGTGCCAGCAGCAAGCCGGGACAGGGCACCTACGAGCAGTACTTC. Residues: CASSKPGQGTYEQYF.

This clonotype was seen ten or more times. V and J are TRBV4-3 and TRBJ2-2, with D perhaps given as TRBD1 or TRBD2 (6 bases each). The V end was cut by 8 bases, the J end by 4 bases, with 8 bases between. The CDR3 sequence is 12 residues long. Germline CDR1 LGHNA, CDR2 YSLEER. CDR3 amino acids: CASGGRTGELFF. CDR3 nucleotide sequence: TGCGCCAGCGGGGGGCGCACCGGGGAGCTGTTTTTT.

This clonotype has more than one count but fewer than ten. The chain has TRBV12-3 or TRBV12-4 and TRBJ2-7, with 12 bases fitting TRBD2. Unmatched junction bases numbered 14, after V lost 7 bases and J lost 4 bases. The CDR3 consists of 17 residues. The CDR3 loop reads CASNPTVRTSGIYEQYF. The CDR3 DNA reads TGTGCCAGCAACCCAACGGTGAGGACTAGCGGGATTTACGAGCAGTACTTC.

This clonotype has only a few counts. CDR3 bases: TGTGCCAGCAGCCCTCCATCGGAGGAAAAACTGTTTTTT. It specifies CASSPPSEEKLFF. The V and J genes are TRBV7-9 and TRBJ1-4, with unresolved D. The length of the CDR3 is 13 residues. CDR1 SEHNR and CDR2 FQNEAQ come from the germline V gene (reference sequence). V was clipped by 5 bases and J by 8 bases, with 12 bases between them.

This clonotype was counted at least ten times. The chain joins TRBV27 to TRBJ2-2; tentative D call: TRBD1 (6 bases). Germline CDR1 is MNHEY and CDR2 is SMNVEV (reference sequence). V lost 5 bases, J lost 6 bases, and 16 bases lay in between. This CDR3 comprises 15 residues. The CDR3 protein is CASSPPGHVAGELFF. The CDR3 DNA follows: TGTGCCAGCAGTCCACCGGGACATGTCGCCGGGGAGCTGTTTTTT.

This clonotype was seen many times. This chain uses TRBV3-1 with TRBJ2-7; 14 bases align to TRBD2. Germline trimming cut 3 bases from V and 6 bases from J; bases unmatched to any gene: 7. The CDR3 runs to 16 residues. CDR1 and CDR2 (germline): LGHDT, YNNKEL (reference sequence). The CDR3 protein is CASSHRGTSGSVEQYF. CDR3 sequence (DNA): TGTGCCAGCAGCCATAGGGGGACTAGCGGGAGCGTCGAGCAGTACTTC.

This clonotype has ten or more counts. V is TRBV6-1 and J is TRBJ1-1; D gene unclear. The V end was cut by 6 bases, the J end by 0 bases, with 11 bases between. Germline V gives CDR1 MNHNS, CDR2 SASEGT. CDR3 length: 14 amino acids. CDR3 residues: CASRPRGMNTEAFF. CDR3 nucleotides: TGTGCCAGCAGGCCCCGGGGAATGAACACTGAAGCTTTCTTT.

This clonotype was detected ten times or more. The chain is built from TRBV12-3 or TRBV12-4 and TRBJ2-3; 11 bases match TRBD2. The CDR3 has 15 residues. Trimming cost V 7 bases and J 4 bases; bases outside gene matches: 7. The chain's CDR3 is CASTKRLAGSDTQYF. CDR3 nucleotides: TGTGCCAGCACCAAGCGACTAGCGGGGTCAGATACGCAGTATTTT.

This clonotype occurred many times. V usage is TRBV19 and J usage is TRBJ2-1; 7 nucleotides match TRBD1. Germline V gene data show CDR1 as LNHDA and CDR2 as SQIVND (reference sequence). V gave up 1 base and J gave up 4 bases; unmatched junction bases: 1. This CDR3 has 14 amino acids. The CDR3 DNA is TGTGCCAGTAGTATAGGGACAGGATACAATGAGCAGTTCTTC. This sequence encodes CASSIGTGYNEQFF.

This clonotype was detected a few times. It may be a read error: a sequence one base away is much more abundant. The V call is TRBV7-9, the J call TRBJ2-1; D is ambiguous. Trimming removed 7 bases at V and 8 bases at J, with 12 bases between. Germline CDR1 is SEHNR and CDR2 is FQNEAQ (reference sequence). CDR3 length: 12 residues. This CDR3 reads CASTASRHEQFF. The CDR3, as DNA: TGTGCCAGCACCGCAAGCCGGCATGAGCAGTTCTTC.

The J gene is TRBJ1-6, the V gene TRBV7-2; TRBD1 aligns across 12 bases. The CDR3 sequence is 17 residues long. The germline V gene has CDR1 SGHTA and CDR2 FQGNSA. V lost 5 bases, J lost 8 bases, and 10 bases stayed unmatched. CDR3 in amino acids: CASSALPGTGGDSPLHF. CDR3 DNA: TGTGCCAGCAGCGCCCTTCCCGGGACAGGGGGCGATTCACCCCTCCACTTT.

This chain uses TRBV7-9 with TRBJ2-1; 14 nucleotides match TRBD2. The germline V gene has CDR1 SEHNR and CDR2 FQNEAQ (reference sequence). The J segment lost 6 bases and the V segment lost 5 bases, leaving 6 bases of the junction unmatched. The CDR3 is 16 residues long. CDR3 loop: CASSRTGTSGSNEQFF. CDR3 nucleotides: TGTGCCAGCAGCCGAACCGGGACTAGCGGGAGCAATGAGCAGTTCTTC. The full variable domain, its missing parts supplied by reference TRBV7-9 and TRBJ2-1, is DTGVSQNPRHKITKRGQNVTFRCDPISEHNRLYWYRQTLGQGPEFLTYFQNEAQLEKSRLLSDRFSAERPKGSFSTLEIQRTEQGDSAMYLCASSRTGTSGSNEQFFGPGTRLTVL.

The V gene is TRBV10-2, the J gene TRBJ2-7; 9 bases agree with TRBD2. Unmatched junction bases numbered 14, after V lost 8 bases and J lost 6 bases. This CDR3 spans 15 amino acids. The germline V gene has CDR1 WSHSY and CDR2 SAAADI. CDR3 sequence: CASAPLLAGVPEQYF. Here the CDR3 DNA reads TGCGCCAGCGCCCCGCTATTAGCGGGAGTCCCCGAGCAGTACTTC.

This clonotype has ten or more counts. The rearrangement uses TRBV19 and TRBJ2-1; TRBD2 matches at 7 bases. V lost 0 bases to trimming and J lost 4 bases; unmatched junction nucleotides: 6. CDR1 LNHDA and CDR2 SQIVND come from the germline V gene (reference sequence). The CDR3 loop spans 16 amino acids. The CDR3: CASSIDASGDYNEQFF. CDR3 bases: TGTGCCAGTAGTATAGACGCTAGCGGAGATTACAATGAGCAGTTCTTC.

This clonotype was recorded at least ten times. V gene TRBV7-2 combines with J gene TRBJ2-3; the match to TRBD2 covers 9 bases. The CDR3 is 16 residues long. CDR1 is SGHTA, CDR2 FQGNSA, per germline. Trimming at V came to 5 bases and at J to 0 bases, leaving 6 bases not matched to a gene. The CDR3 sequence: CASSAWSGGSTDTQYF. The CDR3, as DNA: TGTGCCAGCAGCGCCTGGAGCGGGGGGAGCACAGATACGCAGTATTTT.

This clonotype appeared many times. The gene calls are TRBV2 and TRBJ1-5; TRBD1 agrees at 9 bases. The germline gives CDR1 SNHLY, CDR2 FYNNEI. V gave up 1 base and J gave up 7 bases; unmatched junction bases: 5. CDR3 length: 15 residues. CDR3 nucleotide sequence: TGTGCCAGCAGTGAAGACAGGGGGCGCGGGCAGCCCCAGCATTTT. Translated: CASSEDRGRGQPQHF.

The chain has TRBV11-2 and TRBJ2-7, with 14 bases aligning to TRBD2. Germline-derived CDR1 and CDR2 are SGHAT and FQNNGV. CDR3 length: 15 amino acids. V dropped 6 bases and J dropped 4; count of bases not matched to a gene: 5. The CDR3 DNA sequence: TGTGCCAGCAGTTCCGGGACTAGCGGGAGATACGAGCAGTACTTC. Residues: CASSSGTSGRYEQYF.

The table lists this clonotype with many counts. The chain uses TRBV12-3 or TRBV12-4 and TRBJ1-1; TRBD1 matches 7 bases. With V trimmed by 6 bases and J by 7 bases, 5 bases remained unmatched. This CDR3 has 12 amino acids. CDR3: CASSSGTVEAFF. In DNA form, the CDR3 reads TGTGCCAGCAGCTCCGGGACAGTTGAAGCTTTCTTT.

This clonotype was seen many times. This sequence joins TRBV2 and TRBJ1-2; maybe TRBD1 (6 bases). CDR3 size: 12 residues. V lost 8 bases and J lost 2, with 9 bases in between. The germline gives CDR1 SNHLY, CDR2 FYNNEI. CDR3 loop: CASEQGNYGYTF. The CDR3 coding sequence is TGTGCCAGCGAACAGGGCAACTATGGCTACACCTTC.

This clonotype was observed at least ten times. V usage is TRBV12-3 or TRBV12-4 and J usage is TRBJ2-7; 9 nucleotides line up with TRBD2. The CDR3 extends over 15 amino acids. J gave up 4 bases and V 1 base, and 5 bases lay outside the gene matches. This CDR3 is CASSLDGSGRYEQYF. DNA of the CDR3: TGTGCCAGCAGTTTAGATGGTAGCGGGAGATACGAGCAGTACTTC.

This clonotype was seen at least ten times. V is TRBV5-1 and J is TRBJ1-1, with D perhaps TRBD1 (6 bases). The CDR3 contains 15 residues. The germline V and J ends were trimmed by 2 bases and 1 base, with 12 bases remaining between them. Germline V gene data show CDR1 as SGHRS and CDR2 as YFSETQ. The CDR3 DNA is TGCGCCAGCAGCTTTTACACAGGGACGAACACTGAAGCTTTCTTT. Residues: CASSFYTGTNTEAFF.

The chain is built from TRBV6-5 and TRBJ1-5; D unresolved. Germline V gene lookup returns CDR1 MNHEY and CDR2 SVGAGI. Trimming took 3 bases from V and 0 from J, leaving 6 bases between them. CDR3 length equals 14 residues. DNA for the CDR3: TGTGCCAGCAGTTATCACAGTAGCAATCAGCCCCAGCATTTT. Translating gives CASSYHSSNQPQHF.